The entry below gives a single T cell receptor beta chain sequence along with its context. The sample is drawn from a study of blood T cell repertoires in COVID-19. For the study at large: Both acute and convalescent COVID-19 samples were obtained from the United States, Italy and Spain. PBMCs, B-cell-depleted T cells, or T cells provided the cDNA or gDNA that made up the material.

As handled by the study authors: Amplification of reference gene primers provided the estimated nucleated cell counts. The data were produced by immunoSEQ multiplex PCR, yet TCRdb's version contains in-frame clones alone and is incomplete. The V and J calls and the clone size are those of that table, but D and trimming were determined from the DNA. The table lists some 110,000 clones, 70% to 75% of them singletons, with 0.8% to 1% in the top ten. The TCR was taken from a human donor with acute or convalescent COVID-19. The donor label of this sample is uncertain. The sequenced sample consisted of peripheral blood.

The CDR3 reads CASSITMNEQFF. CDR3 nucleotides: TGTGCCAGCAGCATTACAATGAATGAGCAGTTCTTC. The rearrangement uses TRBV5-6 and TRBJ2-1; D is unclear. Per germline, CDR1 SGHDT and CDR2 YYEEEE. V gave up 4 bases and J gave up 7 bases, with 9 bases separating them. The CDR3 runs 12 residues.